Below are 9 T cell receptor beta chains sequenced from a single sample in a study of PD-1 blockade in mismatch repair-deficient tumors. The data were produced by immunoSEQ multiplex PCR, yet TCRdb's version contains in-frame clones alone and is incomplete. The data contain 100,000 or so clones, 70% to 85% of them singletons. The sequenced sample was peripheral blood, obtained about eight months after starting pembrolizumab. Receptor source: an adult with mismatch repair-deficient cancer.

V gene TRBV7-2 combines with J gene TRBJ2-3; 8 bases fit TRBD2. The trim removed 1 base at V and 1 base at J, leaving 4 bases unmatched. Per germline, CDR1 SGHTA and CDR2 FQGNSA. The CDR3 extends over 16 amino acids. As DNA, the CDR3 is TGTGCCAGCAGCTTAGAGGGGCGGGGGGGCACAGATACGCAGTATTTT. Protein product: CASSLEGRGGTDTQYF.

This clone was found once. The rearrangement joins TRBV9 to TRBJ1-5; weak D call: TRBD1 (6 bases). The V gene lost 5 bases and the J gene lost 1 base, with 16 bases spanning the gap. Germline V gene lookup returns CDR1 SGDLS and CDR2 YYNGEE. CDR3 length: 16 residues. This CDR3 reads CASSPGVGASNQPQHF. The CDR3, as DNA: TGTGCCAGCAGTCCCGGGGTGGGGGCGAGCAATCAGCCCCAGCATTTT.

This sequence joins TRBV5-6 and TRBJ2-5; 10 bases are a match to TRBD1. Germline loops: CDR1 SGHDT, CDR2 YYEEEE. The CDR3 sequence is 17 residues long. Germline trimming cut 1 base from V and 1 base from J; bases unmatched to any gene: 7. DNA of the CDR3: TGTGCCAGCAGCTTGAGGACGACAGGGGGCGGCCAAGAGACCCAGTACTTC. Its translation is CASSLRTTGGGQETQYF. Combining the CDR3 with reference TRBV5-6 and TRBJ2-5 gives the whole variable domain DAGVTQSPTHLIKTRGQQVTLRCSPKSGHDTVSWYQQALGQGPQFIFQYYEEEERQRGNFPDRFSGHQFPNYSSELNVNALLLGDSALYLCASSLRTTGGGQETQYFGPGTRLLVL.

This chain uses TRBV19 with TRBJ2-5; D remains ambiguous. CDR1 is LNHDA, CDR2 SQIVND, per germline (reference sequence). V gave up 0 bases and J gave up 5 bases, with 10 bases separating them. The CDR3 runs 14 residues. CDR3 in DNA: TGTGCCAGTAGTATAGAGAACGGTCGGGAGACCCAGTACTTC. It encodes CASSIENGRETQYF.

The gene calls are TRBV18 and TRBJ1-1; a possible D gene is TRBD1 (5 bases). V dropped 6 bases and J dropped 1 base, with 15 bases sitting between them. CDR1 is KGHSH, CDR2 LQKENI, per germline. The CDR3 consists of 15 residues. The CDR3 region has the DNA TGTGCCAGCTCCCCTAGGGACGGACCGAACACTGAAGCTTTCTTT. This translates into CASSPRDGPNTEAFF.

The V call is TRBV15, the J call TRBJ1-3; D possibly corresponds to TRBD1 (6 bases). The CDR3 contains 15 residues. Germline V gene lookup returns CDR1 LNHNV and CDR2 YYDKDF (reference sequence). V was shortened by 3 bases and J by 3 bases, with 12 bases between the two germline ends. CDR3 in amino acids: CATSSGLGGGNTIYF. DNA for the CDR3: TGTGCCACCAGCAGTGGCCTAGGGGGTGGAAACACCATATATTTT.

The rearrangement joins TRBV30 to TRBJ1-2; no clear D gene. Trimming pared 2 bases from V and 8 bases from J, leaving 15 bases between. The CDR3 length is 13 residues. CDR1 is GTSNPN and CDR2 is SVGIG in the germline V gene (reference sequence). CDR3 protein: CAWSTSLEIGYTF. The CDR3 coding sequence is TGTGCCTGGAGTACCTCCCTCGAAATAGGCTACACCTTC.

The CDR3, as DNA: TGTGCCAGCAGTTTAGGAGGTGGGACAGGGCCCTCTGGGGCCAACGTCCTGACTTTC. Translated, it gives CASSLGGGTGPSGANVLTF. The rearrangement joins TRBV27 to TRBJ2-6; 9 nucleotides agree with TRBD1. Germline V CDR1 and CDR2: MNHEY, SMNVEV (reference sequence). V dropped 2 bases and J dropped 0; count of bases not matched to a gene: 8. This CDR3 spans 19 amino acids.

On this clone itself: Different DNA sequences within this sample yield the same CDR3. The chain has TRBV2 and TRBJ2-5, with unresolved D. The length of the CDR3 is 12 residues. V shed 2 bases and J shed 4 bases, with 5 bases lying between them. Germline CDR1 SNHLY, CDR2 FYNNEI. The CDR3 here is CASSERGETQYF. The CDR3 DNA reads TGTGCCAGCAGTGAAAGAGGAGAGACCCAGTACTTC.